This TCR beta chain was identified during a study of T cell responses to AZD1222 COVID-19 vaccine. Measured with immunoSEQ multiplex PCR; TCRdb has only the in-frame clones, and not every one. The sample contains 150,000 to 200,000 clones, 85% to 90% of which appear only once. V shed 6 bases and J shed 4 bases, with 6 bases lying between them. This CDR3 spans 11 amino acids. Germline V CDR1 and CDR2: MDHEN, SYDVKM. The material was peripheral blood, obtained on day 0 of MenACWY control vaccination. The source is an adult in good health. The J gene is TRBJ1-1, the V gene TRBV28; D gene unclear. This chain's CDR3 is CASREVTEAFF. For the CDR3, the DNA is TGTGCCAGCAGGGAGGTCACTGAAGCTTTCTTT. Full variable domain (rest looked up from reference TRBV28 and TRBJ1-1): DVKVTQSSRYLVKRTGEKVFLECVQDMDHENMFWYRQDPGLGLRLIYFSYDVKMKEKGDIPEGYSVSREKKERFSLILESASTNQTSMYLCASREVTEAFFGQGTRLTVV.